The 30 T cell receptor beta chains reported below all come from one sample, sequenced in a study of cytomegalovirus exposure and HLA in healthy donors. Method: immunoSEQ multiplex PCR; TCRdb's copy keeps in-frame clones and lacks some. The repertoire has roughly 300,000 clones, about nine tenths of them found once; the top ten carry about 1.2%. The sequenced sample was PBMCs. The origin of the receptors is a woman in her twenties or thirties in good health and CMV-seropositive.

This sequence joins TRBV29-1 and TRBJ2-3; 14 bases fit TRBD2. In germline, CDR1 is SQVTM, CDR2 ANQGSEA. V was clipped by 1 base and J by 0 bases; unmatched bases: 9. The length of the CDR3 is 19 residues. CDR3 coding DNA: TGCAGCGTTGAAGGTCCCGGGACTAGCGGGGGTTTCAGCACAGATACGCAGTATTTT. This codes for CSVEGPGTSGGFSTDTQYF.

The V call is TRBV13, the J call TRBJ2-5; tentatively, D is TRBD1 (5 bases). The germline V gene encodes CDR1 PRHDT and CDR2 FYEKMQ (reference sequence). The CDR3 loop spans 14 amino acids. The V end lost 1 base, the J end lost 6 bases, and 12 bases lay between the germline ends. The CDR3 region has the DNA TGTGCCAGCAGCTTAGCCTCCAGGGTTCAGACCCAGTACTTC. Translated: CASSLASRVQTQYF.

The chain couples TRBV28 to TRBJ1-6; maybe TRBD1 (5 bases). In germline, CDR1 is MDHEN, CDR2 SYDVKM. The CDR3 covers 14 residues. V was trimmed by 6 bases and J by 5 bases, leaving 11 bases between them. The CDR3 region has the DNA TGTGCCAGCAGACTTGTGGGGGATAATTCACCCCTCCACTTT. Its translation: CASRLVGDNSPLHF.

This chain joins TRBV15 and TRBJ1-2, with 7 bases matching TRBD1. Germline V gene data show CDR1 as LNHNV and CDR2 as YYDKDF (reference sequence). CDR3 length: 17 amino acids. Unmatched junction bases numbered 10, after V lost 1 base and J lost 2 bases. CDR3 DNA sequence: TGTGCCACCAGCAGAGCCGTGGCAGGGGGAGGAAACTATGGCTACACCTTC. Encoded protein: CATSRAVAGGGNYGYTF.

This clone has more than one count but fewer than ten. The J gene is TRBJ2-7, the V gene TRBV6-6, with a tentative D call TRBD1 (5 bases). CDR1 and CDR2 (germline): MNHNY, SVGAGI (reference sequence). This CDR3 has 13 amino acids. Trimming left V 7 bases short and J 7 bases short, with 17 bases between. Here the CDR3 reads CASKRQSAYEQYF. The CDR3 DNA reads TGTGCCAGCAAACGACAGTCTGCTTATGAGCAGTACTTC.

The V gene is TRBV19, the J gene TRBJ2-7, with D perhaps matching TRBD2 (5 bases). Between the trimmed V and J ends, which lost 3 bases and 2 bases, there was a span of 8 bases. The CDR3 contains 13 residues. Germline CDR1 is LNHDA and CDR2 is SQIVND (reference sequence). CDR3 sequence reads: CASSIGLTYEQYF. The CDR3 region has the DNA TGTGCCAGTAGTATCGGACTCACCTACGAGCAGTACTTC.

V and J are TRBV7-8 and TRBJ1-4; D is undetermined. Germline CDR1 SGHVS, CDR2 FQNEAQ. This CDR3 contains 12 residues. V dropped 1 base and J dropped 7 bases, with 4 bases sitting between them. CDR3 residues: CASSLEPEKLFF. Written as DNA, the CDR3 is TGTGCCAGCAGCTTAGAGCCTGAAAAACTGTTTTTT.

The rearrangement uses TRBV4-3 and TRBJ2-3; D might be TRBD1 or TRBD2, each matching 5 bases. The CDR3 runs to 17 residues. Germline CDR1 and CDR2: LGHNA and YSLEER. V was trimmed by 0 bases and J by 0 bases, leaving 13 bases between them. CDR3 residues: CASSQDPGRLSTDTQYF. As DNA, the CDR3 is TGCGCCAGCAGCCAAGATCCGGGACGACTAAGCACAGATACGCAGTATTTT.

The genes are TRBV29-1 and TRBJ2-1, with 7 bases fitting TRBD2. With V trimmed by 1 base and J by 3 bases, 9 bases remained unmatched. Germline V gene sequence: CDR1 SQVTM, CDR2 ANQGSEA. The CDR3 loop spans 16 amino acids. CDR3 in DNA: TGCAGCGTTGAAGGGACCGGGCTAGCGGTCTACAATGAGCAGTTCTTC. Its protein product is CSVEGTGLAVYNEQFF.

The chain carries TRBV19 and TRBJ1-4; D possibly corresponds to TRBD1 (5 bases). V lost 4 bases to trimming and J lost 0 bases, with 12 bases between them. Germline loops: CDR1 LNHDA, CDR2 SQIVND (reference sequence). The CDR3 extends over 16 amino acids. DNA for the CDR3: TGTGCCAGTAGTACCATTGGACACGCAACTAATGAAAAACTGTTTTTT. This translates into CASSTIGHATNEKLFF. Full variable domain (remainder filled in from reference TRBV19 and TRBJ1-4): DGGITQSPKYLFRKEGQNVTLSCEQNLNHDAMYWYRQDPGQGLRLIYYSQIVNDFQKGDIAEGYSVSREKKESFPLTVTSAQKNPTAFYLCASSTIGHATNEKLFFGSGTQLSVL.

Here the CDR3 reads CASSETTGFTYEQYF. As DNA, the CDR3 is TGTGCCAGCAGTGAAACGACAGGATTCACCTACGAGCAGTACTTC. J is TRBJ2-7 and V is TRBV6-1; a weak D match, TRBD1 (6 bases). V lost 2 bases and J lost 2, with 13 bases in between. CDR1 MNHNS and CDR2 SASEGT come from the germline V gene. This CDR3 is 15 amino acids long.

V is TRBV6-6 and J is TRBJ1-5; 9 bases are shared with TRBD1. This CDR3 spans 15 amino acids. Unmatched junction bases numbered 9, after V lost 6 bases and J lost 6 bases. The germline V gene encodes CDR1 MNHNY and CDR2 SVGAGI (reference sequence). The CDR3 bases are TGTGCCAGCAGCCAGGACAGGGGCCTTGGTCAGCCCCAGCATTTT. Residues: CASSQDRGLGQPQHF.

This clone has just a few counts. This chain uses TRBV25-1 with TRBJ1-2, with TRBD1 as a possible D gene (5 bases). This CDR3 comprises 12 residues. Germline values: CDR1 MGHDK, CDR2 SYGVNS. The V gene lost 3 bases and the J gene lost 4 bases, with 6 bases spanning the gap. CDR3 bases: TGTGCCAGCAGTGAGGGACGCTATGGCTACACCTTC. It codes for CASSEGRYGYTF.

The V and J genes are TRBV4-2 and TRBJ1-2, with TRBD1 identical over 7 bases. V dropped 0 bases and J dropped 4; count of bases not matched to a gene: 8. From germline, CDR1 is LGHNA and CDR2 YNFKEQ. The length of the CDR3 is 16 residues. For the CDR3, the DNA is TGTGCCAGCAGCCAAGATGCCGCTACAGGGGCCTATGGCTACACCTTC. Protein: CASSQDAATGAYGYTF.

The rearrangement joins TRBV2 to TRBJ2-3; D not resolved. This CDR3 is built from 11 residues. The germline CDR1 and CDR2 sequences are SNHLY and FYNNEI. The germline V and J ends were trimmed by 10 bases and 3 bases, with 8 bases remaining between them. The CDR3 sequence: CATHSTDTQYF. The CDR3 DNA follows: TGTGCCACCCACAGTACAGATACGCAGTATTTT. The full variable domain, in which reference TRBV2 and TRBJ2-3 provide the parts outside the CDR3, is EPEVTQTPSHQVTQMGQEVILRCVPISNHLYFYWYRQILGQKVEFLVSFYNNEISEKSEIFDDQFSVERPDGSNFTLKIRSTKLEDSAMYFCATHSTDTQYFGPGTRLTVL.

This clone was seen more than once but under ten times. In nucleotides, the CDR3 is TGTGCCAGCAGCTTAGCGCTCTTGGGACAGGGGGCCCAGCCCCAGCATTTT. It codes for CASSLALLGQGAQPQHF. The rearrangement links TRBV7-2 to TRBJ1-5, with 12 bases fitting TRBD1. CDR3 length: 17 amino acids. V lost 0 bases and J lost 7; bases outside the gene matches: 7. Germline V CDR1 and CDR2: SGHTA, FQGNSA. The full variable domain, completed using reference TRBV7-2 and TRBJ1-5, is GAGVSQSPSNKVTEKGKDVELRCDPISGHTALYWYRQSLGQGLEFLIYFQGNSAPDKSGLPSDRFSAERTGGSVSTLTIQRTQQEDSAVYLCASSLALLGQGAQPQHFGDGTRLSIL.

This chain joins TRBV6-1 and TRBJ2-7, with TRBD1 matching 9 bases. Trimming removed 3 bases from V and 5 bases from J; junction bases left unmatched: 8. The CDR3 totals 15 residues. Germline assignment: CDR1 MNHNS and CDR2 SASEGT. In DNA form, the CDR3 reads TGTGCCAGCAGTGAGGACAGGGGAGGTAGGGACGAGCAGTACTTC. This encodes CASSEDRGGRDEQYF.

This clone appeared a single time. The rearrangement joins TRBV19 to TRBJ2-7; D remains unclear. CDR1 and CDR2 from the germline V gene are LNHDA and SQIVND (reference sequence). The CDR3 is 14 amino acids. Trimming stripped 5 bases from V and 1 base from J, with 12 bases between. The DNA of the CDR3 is TGTGCCAGTAGTTCCGTTGGTGGTTCCTACGAGCAGTACTTC. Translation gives CASSSVGGSYEQYF.

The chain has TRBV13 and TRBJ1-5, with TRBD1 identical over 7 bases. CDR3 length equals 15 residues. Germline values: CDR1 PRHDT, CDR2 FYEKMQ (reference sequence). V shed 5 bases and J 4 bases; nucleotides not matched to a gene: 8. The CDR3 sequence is CASSEGQLQNQPQHF. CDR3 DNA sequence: TGTGCCAGCAGCGAGGGACAGCTCCAGAATCAGCCCCAGCATTTT. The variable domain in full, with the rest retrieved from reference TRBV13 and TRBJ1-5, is AAGVIQSPRHLIKEKRETATLKCYPIPRHDTVYWYQQGPGQDPQFLISFYEKMQSDKGSIPDRFSAQQFSDYHSELNMSSLELGDSALYFCASSEGQLQNQPQHFGDGTRLSIL.

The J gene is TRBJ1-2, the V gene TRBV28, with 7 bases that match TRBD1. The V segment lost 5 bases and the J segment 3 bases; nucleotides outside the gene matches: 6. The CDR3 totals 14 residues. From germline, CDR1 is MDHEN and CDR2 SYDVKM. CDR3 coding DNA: TGTGCCAGCAGTCGACGGGACAGCGACTATGGCTACACCTTC. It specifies CASSRRDSDYGYTF.

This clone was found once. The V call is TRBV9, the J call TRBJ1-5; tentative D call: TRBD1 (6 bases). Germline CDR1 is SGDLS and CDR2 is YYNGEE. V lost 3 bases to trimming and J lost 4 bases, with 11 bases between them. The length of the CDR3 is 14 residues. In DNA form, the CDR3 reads TGTGCCAGCAGCGCGGACCAGGGGAATCAGCCCCAGCATTTT. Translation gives CASSADQGNQPQHF.

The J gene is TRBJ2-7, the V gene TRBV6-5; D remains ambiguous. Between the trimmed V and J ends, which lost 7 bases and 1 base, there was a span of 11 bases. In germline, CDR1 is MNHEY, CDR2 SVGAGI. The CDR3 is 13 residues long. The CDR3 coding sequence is TGTGCCAGCAATATCCCCCCGTCCTACGAGCAGTACTTC. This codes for CASNIPPSYEQYF.

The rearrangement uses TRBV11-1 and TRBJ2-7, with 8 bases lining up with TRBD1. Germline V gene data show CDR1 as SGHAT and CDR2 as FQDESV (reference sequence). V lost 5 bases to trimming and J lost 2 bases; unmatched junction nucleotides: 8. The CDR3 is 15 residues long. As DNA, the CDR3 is TGTGCCAGCAGCCGAACAGGGACAGGTGCCTACGAGCAGTACTTC. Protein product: CASSRTGTGAYEQYF.

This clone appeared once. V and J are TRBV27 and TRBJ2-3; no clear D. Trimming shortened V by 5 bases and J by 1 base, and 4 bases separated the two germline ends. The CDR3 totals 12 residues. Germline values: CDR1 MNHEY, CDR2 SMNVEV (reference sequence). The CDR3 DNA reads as TGTGCCAGCAGTCACGGCACAGATACGCAGTATTTT. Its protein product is CASSHGTDTQYF.

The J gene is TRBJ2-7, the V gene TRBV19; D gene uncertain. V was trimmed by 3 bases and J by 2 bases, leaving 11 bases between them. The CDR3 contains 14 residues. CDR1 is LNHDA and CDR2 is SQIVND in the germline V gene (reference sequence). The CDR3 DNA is TGTGCCAGTAGTATTGAGAACGCGGCCTACGAGCAGTACTTC. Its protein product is CASSIENAAYEQYF.

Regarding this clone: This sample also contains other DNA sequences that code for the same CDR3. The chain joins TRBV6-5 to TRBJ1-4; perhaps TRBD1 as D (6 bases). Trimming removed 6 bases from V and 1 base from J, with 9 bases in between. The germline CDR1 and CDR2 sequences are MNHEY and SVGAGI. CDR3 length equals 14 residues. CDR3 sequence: CASSPGQTNEKLFF. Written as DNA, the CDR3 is TGTGCCAGCAGCCCGGGACAAACTAATGAAAAACTGTTTTTT.

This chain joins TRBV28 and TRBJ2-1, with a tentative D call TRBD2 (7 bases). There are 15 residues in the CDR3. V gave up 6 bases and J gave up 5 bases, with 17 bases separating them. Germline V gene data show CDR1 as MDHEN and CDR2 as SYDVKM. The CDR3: CASRGLGGGDNEQFF. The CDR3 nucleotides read TGTGCCAGCAGGGGCCTTGGAGGGGGGGACAATGAGCAGTTCTTC.

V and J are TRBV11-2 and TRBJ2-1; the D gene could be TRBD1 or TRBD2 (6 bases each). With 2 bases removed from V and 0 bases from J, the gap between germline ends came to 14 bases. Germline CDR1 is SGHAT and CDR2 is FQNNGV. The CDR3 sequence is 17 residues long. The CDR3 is CASSLSIGGSSYNEQFF. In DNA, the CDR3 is TGTGCCAGCAGCTTAAGTATAGGGGGGAGCTCCTACAATGAGCAGTTCTTC.

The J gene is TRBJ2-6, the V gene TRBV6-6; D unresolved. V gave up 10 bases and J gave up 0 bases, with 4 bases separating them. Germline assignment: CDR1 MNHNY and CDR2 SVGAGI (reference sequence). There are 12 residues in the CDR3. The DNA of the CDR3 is TGTGCCACGCTCTCTGGGGCCAACGTCCTGACTTTC. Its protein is CATLSGANVLTF.

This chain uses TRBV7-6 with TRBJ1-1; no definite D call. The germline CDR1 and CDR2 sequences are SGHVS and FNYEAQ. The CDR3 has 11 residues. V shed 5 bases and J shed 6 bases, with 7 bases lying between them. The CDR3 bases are TGTGCCAGCAGCGGCGGTTCTGAAGCTTTCTTT. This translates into CASSGGSEAFF.